The 17 T cell receptor beta chains presented below share a single source sample, sequenced in a study of T cell responses to AZD1222 COVID-19 vaccine. The table came from immunoSEQ multiplex PCR; TCRdb's copy has only in-frame clones and leaves some out. The table has 100,000 or so clones, about 86% seen once. This material consisted of peripheral blood, taken on day 0 of AZD1222 vaccination. The receptors derive from an adult in good health.

The rearrangement uses TRBV27 and TRBJ1-5; TRBD1 aligns across 8 bases. This CDR3 is built from 16 residues. Trimming at V came to 8 bases and at J to 5 bases, leaving 14 bases not matched to a gene. Looked up from germline, CDR1 is MNHEY and CDR2 is SMNVEV (reference sequence). CDR3 coding DNA: TGTGCCAGCTCAAGAAGGGGACAGGTCTCATATCAGCCCCAGCATTTT. Translation: CASSRRGQVSYQPQHF.

V gene TRBV3-1 (or the pseudogene TRBV3-2) combines with J gene TRBJ2-1; 7 positions match TRBD2. V shed 0 bases, J shed 10 bases, and the junction held 3 bases outside the gene matches. Germline V gene data show CDR1 as LGHDT and CDR2 as YNNKEL (reference sequence). The CDR3 covers 13 residues. DNA of the CDR3: TGTGCCAGCAGCCAAGATCTAGCGGTGGAGCAGTTCTTC. Amino acid sequence: CASSQDLAVEQFF.

The chain couples TRBV5-4 to TRBJ1-2, with TRBD1 matching 9 bases. The CDR3 length is 15 residues. With V trimmed by 4 bases and J by 3 bases, 7 bases remained unmatched. Germline CDR1 SGHNT, CDR2 YYREEE (reference sequence). CDR3 in DNA: TGTGCCAGCAGCACTGGGACAGGGACTTACTATGGCTACACCTTC. This gives the protein CASSTGTGTYYGYTF.

The chain links TRBV2 to TRBJ2-3; a possible D gene is TRBD2 (6 bases). The germline V and J ends were trimmed by 0 bases and 8 bases, with 12 bases remaining between them. The CDR3 spans 14 residues. CDR1 is SNHLY and CDR2 is FYNNEI in the germline V gene. Written as DNA, the CDR3 is TGTGCCAGCAGTGAAGCGCGGGGACTCGTTACGCAGTATTTT. It specifies CASSEARGLVTQYF. The full variable domain, its missing parts supplied by reference TRBV2 and TRBJ2-3, is EPEVTQTPSHQVTQMGQEVILRCVPISNHLYFYWYRQILGQKVEFLVSFYNNEISEKSEIFDDQFSVERPDGSNFTLKIRSTKLEDSAMYFCASSEARGLVTQYFGPGTRLTVL.

The J gene is TRBJ1-1, the V gene TRBV4-1, with D unresolved. CDR1 and CDR2 from the germline V gene are MGHRA and YSYEKL. The CDR3 length is 16 residues. Trimming took 0 bases from V and 3 from J, leaving 14 bases between them. The CDR3 nucleotides read TGCGCCAGCAGCCAAGATGGGGTAATGGGGTACACTGAAGCTTTCTTT. It translates to CASSQDGVMGYTEAFF.

The chain joins TRBV5-1 to TRBJ1-4; 10 nucleotides align to TRBD1. Germline CDR1 SGHRS, CDR2 YFSETQ. CDR3 length: 16 amino acids. Germline trimming cut 1 base from V and 8 bases from J; bases unmatched to any gene: 8. The CDR3 spells CASSLMTGGQGEKLFF. The CDR3 DNA reads TGCGCCAGCAGCTTGATGACAGGGGGCCAAGGAGAAAAACTGTTTTTT.

The chain links TRBV19 to TRBJ1-2, with D perhaps TRBD1 (6 bases). The germline V gene encodes CDR1 LNHDA and CDR2 SQIVND (reference sequence). The CDR3 length is 13 residues. V was cut by 3 bases and J by 1 base, with 6 bases left in between. The CDR3, as DNA: TGTGCCAGTAGTATGGACAGTAACTATGGCTACACCTTC. This encodes CASSMDSNYGYTF.

V and J are TRBV11-2 and TRBJ2-3; a weak D match, TRBD2 (6 bases). The CDR3 totals 15 residues. The V gene lost 4 bases and the J gene lost 2 bases, with 13 bases spanning the gap. Germline CDR1 is SGHAT and CDR2 is FQNNGV. This CDR3 reads CASSYTSITTDTQYF. In DNA form, the CDR3 reads TGTGCCAGCAGCTATACTAGCATTACCACAGATACGCAGTATTTT.

In this sample, this clone turned up once. This chain connects TRBV28 to TRBJ2-2; D may be TRBD1 or TRBD2 (5 bases each). Germline V CDR1 and CDR2: MDHEN, SYDVKM. The length of the CDR3 is 18 residues. V was clipped by 6 bases and J by 1 base, with 21 bases between them. CDR3 amino acids: CASSLFRWGKLNTGELFF. In nucleotides, the CDR3 is TGTGCCAGCAGCCTTTTCAGGTGGGGGAAACTGAACACCGGGGAGCTGTTTTTT.

J is TRBJ2-7 and V is TRBV7-8; tentatively, D is TRBD1 or TRBD2 (5 bases each). The V and J ends lost 3 bases and 0 bases respectively, with 12 bases between them. There are 15 residues in the CDR3. Looked up from germline, CDR1 is SGHVS and CDR2 is FQNEAQ. In nucleotides, the CDR3 is TGTGCCAGCAGCTTTCCTCCGGGGCTCTCCTACGAGCAGTACTTC. Translation: CASSFPPGLSYEQYF.

This clone was detected only once. The rearrangement joins TRBV20-1 to TRBJ2-6; no clear D gene. V gave up 6 bases and J gave up 3 bases, with 3 bases separating them. The CDR3 is 11 residues long. Germline V lookup: CDR1 DFQATT, CDR2 SNEGSKA (reference sequence). CDR3 DNA: TGCAGTGCAGATGGGGCCAACGTCCTGACTTTC. It specifies CSADGANVLTF.

The genes are TRBV7-9 and TRBJ2-1; 8 positions match TRBD2. The V segment lost 5 bases and the J segment 10 bases; nucleotides outside the gene matches: 10. This CDR3 contains 14 residues. CDR1 is SEHNR and CDR2 is FQNEAQ in the germline V gene (reference sequence). The chain's CDR3 is CASSPRGLAGEQFF. CDR3 coding DNA: TGTGCCAGCAGCCCCAGAGGACTAGCCGGGGAGCAGTTCTTC.

A single count supports this clone. The rearrangement joins TRBV7-2 to TRBJ1-3, with a possible D match to TRBD1 (5 bases). The germline V gene has CDR1 SGHTA and CDR2 FQGNSA. The CDR3 sequence is 18 residues long. V gave up 2 bases and J gave up 0 bases, with 17 bases separating them. CDR3 sequence reads: CASSLSGRRDLSGNTIYF. Here the CDR3 DNA reads TGTGCCAGCAGCTTATCCGGCCGCAGGGACCTCTCTGGAAACACCATATATTTT.

The chain has TRBV30 and TRBJ1-1; D may be TRBD1 (5 bases). The CDR3 loop spans 13 amino acids. CDR1 and CDR2 (germline): GTSNPN, SVGIG (reference sequence). Trimming left V 5 bases short and J 1 base short, with 11 bases between. The CDR3 DNA is TGTGCCTGGGGAAGGGGAGAGAACACTGAAGCTTTCTTT. This sequence encodes CAWGRGENTEAFF. Filled out from reference TRBV30 and TRBJ1-1, the complete variable domain reads SQTIHQWPATLVQPVGSPLSLECTVEGTSNPNLYWYRQAAGRGLQLLFYSVGIGQISSEVPQNLSASRPQDRQFILSSKKLLLSDSGFYLCAWGRGENTEAFFGQGTRLTVV.

The chain carries TRBV11-3 and TRBJ2-2; the D is unclear. Germline loops: CDR1 SGHNT, CDR2 YENEEA. Between the trimmed V and J ends, which lost 4 bases and 7 bases, there was a span of 10 bases. The CDR3 has 13 amino acids. In DNA form, the CDR3 reads TGTGCCAGCAGCTCGCTCCCTGGCGGGGAGCTGTTTTTT. Translated: CASSSLPGGELFF.

This chain connects TRBV25-1 to TRBJ2-1; 7 nucleotides agree with TRBD1. From germline, CDR1 is MGHDK and CDR2 SYGVNS. The junction had 10 bases not matched to a gene; V was cut back by 3 bases and J by 8 bases. This CDR3 is built from 15 residues. CDR3 nucleotide sequence: TGTGCCAGCAGTGATCCTTCAGGGGGAGTCTATGAGCAGTTCTTC. Translation: CASSDPSGGVYEQFF.

This clone was seen at least ten times. The V and J genes are TRBV3-1 (or the pseudogene TRBV3-2) and TRBJ2-7; 8 bases map to TRBD1. Germline trimming cut 2 bases from V and 2 bases from J; bases unmatched to any gene: 2. Germline V gives CDR1 LGHDT, CDR2 YNNKEL (reference sequence). The CDR3 is 14 residues long. The CDR3 protein is CASSQRQGTYEQYF. CDR3 sequence (DNA): TGTGCCAGCAGCCAACGACAGGGGACCTACGAGCAGTACTTC.